The 5 T cell receptor beta chains listed next were all sequenced from one sample in a study of T cell responses to AZD1222 COVID-19 vaccine. TCRdb keeps only in-frame clones here, not all; method: immunoSEQ multiplex PCR. The table includes about 100,000 clones, 80% to 95% detected once. This sample comprised peripheral blood, obtained on day 0 of AZD1222 vaccination. These receptor sequences come from an adult in good health.

The chain has TRBV27 and TRBJ2-7; 8 nucleotides agree with TRBD1. With V trimmed by 6 bases and J by 0 bases, 4 bases remained unmatched. The CDR3 length is 14 residues. CDR1 MNHEY and CDR2 SMNVEV come from the germline V gene (reference sequence). The CDR3 region is CASSLGQGSYEQYF. CDR3 nucleotides: TGTGCCAGCAGCCTAGGACAGGGCTCCTACGAGCAGTACTTC.

This clone turned up a few times. V usage is TRBV27 and J usage is TRBJ2-7; D is unclear. Looked up from germline, CDR1 is MNHEY and CDR2 is SMNVEV (reference sequence). The V and J ends lost 2 bases and 7 bases respectively, with 12 bases between them. The CDR3 is 13 amino acids. DNA for the CDR3: TGTGCCAGCAGTTTACGGCTAGTAGGGGAGCAGTACTTC. Amino acid sequence: CASSLRLVGEQYF.

About this clone itself: At one end, the junction sequence differs from germline, possibly due to a read error. V and J are TRBV7-3 and TRBJ2-3, with 7 bases fitting TRBD2. CDR1 and CDR2 from the germline V gene are SGHTA and FQGTGA. The CDR3 sequence is 14 residues long. CDR3 in DNA: TGTGCCAGCAGTTTAAAGGCGGGGGTTGATACGCAGTATTTT. This sequence encodes CASSLKAGVDTQYF.

The chain uses TRBV7-2 and TRBJ2-1; TRBD2 aligns across 9 bases. Trimming removed 1 base from V and 5 bases from J; junction bases left unmatched: 0. Germline CDR1 SGHTA, CDR2 FQGNSA. The CDR3 consists of 14 residues. CDR3 DNA: TGTGCCAGCAGCTTAGTAGCGGGGGACAATGAGCAGTTCTTC. Amino acids: CASSLVAGDNEQFF.

The chain employs TRBV28 and TRBJ1-1; 10 bases map to TRBD1. The length of the CDR3 is 15 residues. With V trimmed by 6 bases and J by 5 bases, 9 bases remained unmatched. The germline V gene has CDR1 MDHEN and CDR2 SYDVKM. This chain's CDR3 is CASRPTDRGLTEAFF. The CDR3 coding sequence is TGTGCCAGCAGACCTACCGACAGGGGGCTGACTGAAGCTTTCTTT.